This T cell receptor (beta chain) was profiled in a study of T-cell memory formation after mild COVID-19. Overall study results and limits: That cross-reactive memory joined was suggested by some responding clones appearing in pre-infection memory. CD4/CD8 balance held among clones contracting day 15 to 85, and later expanders leaned CD4+.

The table lists this clonotype with many counts. Its specificity is not known. 5'RACE, which relied on constant-segment primers, yielded TCR alpha and TCR beta cDNA libraries carrying sample barcodes and UMIs. Each CDR3 protein is one row after TCRdb ran MiXCR on the 5' RACE reads. The sample lists tens of thousands of distinct CDR3 sequences; around 13% were seen once. Source material: PBMCs or a T cell subset sorted from them (not recorded which). This TCR came from an adult woman who had mild COVID-19 (a few samples of this study predate the infection). Cell type and time point are not known.

CDR3 region: CSARDRDRSYEQYF. As DNA, the CDR3 is TGCAGTGCTAGAGACCGGGACAGATCCTACGAGCAGTACTTC. V gene TRBV20-1 combines with J gene TRBJ2-7, with 7 bases identical to TRBD1. This CDR3 has 14 amino acids. J gave up 1 base and V 0 bases, and 3 bases lay outside the gene matches. Germline-derived CDR1 and CDR2 are DFQATT and SNEGSKA (reference sequence).